Following are 13 T cell receptor beta chains from one sample sequenced in a study of neoadjuvant anti-PD-1 for oral cavity cancer. Assay: immunoSEQ multiplex PCR; the TCRdb copy retains only in-frame clones and omits some. The repertoire holds 15,000 or so clones, around two thirds seen once, with under 3% in the top ten. Sequences were derived from PBMCs, sampled before nivolumab (anti-PD-1) treatment. Receptors were obtained from a person aged 35-79 years with oral cavity squamous cell carcinoma.

The chain recombines TRBV4-1 with TRBJ2-3, with 12 bases identical to TRBD2. Germline loops: CDR1 MGHRA, CDR2 YSYEKL. CDR3 length: 17 residues. Unmatched junction bases numbered 7, after V lost 0 bases and J lost 6 bases. CDR3 sequence: CASSQESLAGGRDTQYF. Written as DNA, the CDR3 is TGCGCCAGCAGCCAAGAATCCCTAGCGGGAGGGAGGGATACGCAGTATTTT.

The chain joins TRBV4-1 to TRBJ2-5, with D possibly TRBD2 on 5 matching bases. Trimming shortened V by 1 base and J by 5 bases, and 11 bases separated the two germline ends. This CDR3 region has 14 residues. Germline V lookup: CDR1 MGHRA, CDR2 YSYEKL. The CDR3 DNA follows: TGCGCCAGCAGCCAAGGCCCCTCGGGGGAGACCCAGTACTTC. It specifies CASSQGPSGETQYF.

This rearrangement joins TRBV30 to TRBJ1-3; 7 bases are a match to TRBD1. The V gene end was trimmed by 0 bases and the J gene end by 1 base; junction bases not matched to a gene: 0. CDR1 and CDR2 (germline): GTSNPN, SVGIG (reference sequence). The CDR3 consists of 14 residues. The CDR3 protein is CAWSVDRSGNTIYF. The DNA for the CDR3 is TGTGCCTGGAGTGTGGACAGGTCTGGAAACACCATATATTTT.

The V call is TRBV5-1, the J call TRBJ2-1, with 10 bases aligning to TRBD2. V lost 4 bases, J lost 9 bases, and 7 bases stayed unmatched. This CDR3 is 14 amino acids long. Per germline, CDR1 SGHRS and CDR2 YFSETQ. This CDR3 is CASSPLLAGVEQFF. CDR3 DNA sequence: TGCGCCAGCAGCCCGCTCCTAGCGGGAGTTGAGCAGTTCTTC.

The chain has TRBV2 and TRBJ1-2; 10 bases map to TRBD1. The germline CDR1 and CDR2 sequences are SNHLY and FYNNEI. Trimming cost V 6 bases and J 0 bases; bases outside gene matches: 7. The CDR3 loop spans 16 amino acids. The DNA for the CDR3 is TGTGCCAGCAGCGTGGACAGGGGGGGAGCTAACTATGGCTACACCTTC. Translating gives CASSVDRGGANYGYTF.

This chain uses TRBV5-6 with TRBJ1-3; 8 bases align to TRBD1. The CDR3 extends over 14 amino acids. Looked up from germline, CDR1 is SGHDT and CDR2 is YYEEEE. Unmatched junction bases numbered 4, after V lost 4 bases and J lost 4 bases. The CDR3 reads CASSIRGQGNTIYF. In nucleotides, the CDR3 is TGTGCCAGCAGCATCAGGGGGCAAGGAAACACCATATATTTT. Variable domain in full (rest from reference TRBV5-6 and TRBJ1-3): DAGVTQSPTHLIKTRGQQVTLRCSPKSGHDTVSWYQQALGQGPQFIFQYYEEEERQRGNFPDRFSGHQFPNYSSELNVNALLLGDSALYLCASSIRGQGNTIYFGEGSWLTVV.

V usage is TRBV29-1 and J usage is TRBJ1-2; 7 bases line up with TRBD1. The germline V gene has CDR1 SQVTM and CDR2 ANQGSEA. The junction had 4 bases not matched to a gene; V was cut back by 1 base and J by 2 bases. The CDR3 is 14 residues long. The CDR3 reads CSVEGGQNNYGYTF. DNA of the CDR3: TGCAGCGTTGAAGGGGGACAGAACAACTATGGCTACACCTTC. Using reference TRBV29-1 and TRBJ1-2 for the parts outside the CDR3, the full variable domain is SAVISQKPSRDICQRGTSLTIQCQVDSQVTMMFWYRQQPGQSLTLIATANQGSEATYESGFVIDKFPISRPNLTFSTLTVSNMSPEDSSIYLCSVEGGQNNYGYTFGSGTRLTVV.

This clone has a single count. The rearrangement joins TRBV11-2 to TRBJ1-1; no firm D call. Germline loops: CDR1 SGHAT, CDR2 FQNNGV. With 5 bases removed from V and 10 bases from J, the gap between germline ends came to 14 bases. This CDR3 is built from 12 residues. The CDR3 bases are TGTGCCAGCAGCCCCTTTGGGGTGCGAGCTTTCTTT. The encoded protein is CASSPFGVRAFF.

The chain couples TRBV11-3 to TRBJ2-1, with D unresolved. The CDR3 extends over 13 amino acids. Germline-derived CDR1 and CDR2 are SGHNT and YENEEA. V was trimmed by 4 bases and J by 7 bases, leaving 11 bases between them. CDR3 sequence: CASSSHRQNEQFF. CDR3 in DNA: TGTGCCAGCAGCTCACACCGCCAAAATGAGCAGTTCTTC.

This chain connects TRBV19 to TRBJ1-3; D is unclear. Trimming removed 5 bases from V and 0 bases from J, with 11 bases in between. CDR1 and CDR2 (germline): LNHDA, SQIVND (reference sequence). The CDR3 has 15 amino acids. The CDR3 DNA sequence: TGTGCCAGTAGTCCCGGACGGACCTCTGGAAACACCATATATTTT. It translates to CASSPGRTSGNTIYF.

J is TRBJ2-4 and V is TRBV10-3, with 7 nucleotides matching TRBD1. Trimming at V came to 3 bases and at J to 8 bases, leaving 10 bases not matched to a gene. CDR1 and CDR2 (germline): ENHRY, SYGVKD. This CDR3 contains 15 residues. This CDR3 reads CAISDEGADRDIQYF. The DNA of the CDR3 is TGTGCCATCAGTGATGAGGGGGCCGATAGAGACATTCAGTACTTC.

This chain's CDR3 is CASSTQQGPTRTEAFF. The CDR3 nucleotides are TGTGCCAGCAGCACCCAACAGGGACCAACAAGGACTGAAGCTTTCTTT. This rearrangement joins TRBV11-2 to TRBJ1-1; D is perhaps TRBD1 (6 bases). The CDR3 contains 16 residues. V was cut by 5 bases and J by 5 bases, with 21 bases left in between. Germline lookup yields CDR1 SGHAT and CDR2 FQNNGV.

This sequence joins TRBV15 and TRBJ2-3; TRBD2 aligns across 14 bases. The germline CDR1 and CDR2 sequences are LNHNV and YYDKDF (reference sequence). This CDR3 spans 18 amino acids. After removal of 5 bases from V and 2 bases from J, the junction contained 9 bases not matched to a gene. The CDR3 nucleotides are TGTGCCACCAGCGGAGGACTAGCGGGAGGTGGGCACACAGATACGCAGTATTTT. It codes for CATSGGLAGGGHTDTQYF. Full variable domain (missing parts from reference TRBV15 and TRBJ2-3): DAMVIQNPRYQVTQFGKPVTLSCSQTLNHNVMYWYQQKSSQAPKLLFHYYDKDFNNEADTPDNFQSRRPNTSFCFLDIRSPGLGDTAMYLCATSGGLAGGGHTDTQYFGPGTRLTVL.